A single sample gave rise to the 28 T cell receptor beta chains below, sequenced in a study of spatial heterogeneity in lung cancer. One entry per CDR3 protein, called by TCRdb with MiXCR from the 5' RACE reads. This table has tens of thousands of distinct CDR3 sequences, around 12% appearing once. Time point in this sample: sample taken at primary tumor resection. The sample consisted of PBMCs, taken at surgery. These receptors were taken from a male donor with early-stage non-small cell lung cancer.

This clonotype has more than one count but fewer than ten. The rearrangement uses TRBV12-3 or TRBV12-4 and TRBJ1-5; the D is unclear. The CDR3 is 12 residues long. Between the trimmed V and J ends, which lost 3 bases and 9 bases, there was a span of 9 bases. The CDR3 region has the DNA TGTGCCAGCAGTTTGGCCTCCCGGCCCCAGCATTTT. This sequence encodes CASSLASRPQHF.

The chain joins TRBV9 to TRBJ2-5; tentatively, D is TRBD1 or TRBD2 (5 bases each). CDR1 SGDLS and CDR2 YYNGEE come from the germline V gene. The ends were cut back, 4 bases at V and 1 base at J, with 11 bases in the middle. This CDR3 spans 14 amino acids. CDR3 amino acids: CASSSNGAQETQYF. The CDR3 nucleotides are TGTGCCAGCAGCTCCAACGGGGCCCAAGAGACCCAGTACTTC.

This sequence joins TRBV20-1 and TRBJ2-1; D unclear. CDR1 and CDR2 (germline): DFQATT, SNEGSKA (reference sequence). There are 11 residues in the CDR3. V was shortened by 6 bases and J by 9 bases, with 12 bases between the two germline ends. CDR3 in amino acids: CSAPSGVEQFF. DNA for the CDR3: TGCAGTGCCCCGTCCGGTGTTGAGCAGTTCTTC.

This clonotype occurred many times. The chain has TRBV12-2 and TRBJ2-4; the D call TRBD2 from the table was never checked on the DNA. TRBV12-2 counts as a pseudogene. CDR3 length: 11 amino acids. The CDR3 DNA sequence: TGTGCAAGTCGCCCCAGACCTGAGGGGTACTTC. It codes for CASRPRPEGYF.

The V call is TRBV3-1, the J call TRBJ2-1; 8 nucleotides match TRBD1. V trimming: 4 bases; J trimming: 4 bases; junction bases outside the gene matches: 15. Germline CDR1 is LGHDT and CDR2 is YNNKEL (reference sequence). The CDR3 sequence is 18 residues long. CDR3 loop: CASSRTGAGGQSYNEQFF. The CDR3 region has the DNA TGTGCCAGCAGCCGGACGGGTGCAGGGGGCCAATCATACAATGAGCAGTTCTTC.

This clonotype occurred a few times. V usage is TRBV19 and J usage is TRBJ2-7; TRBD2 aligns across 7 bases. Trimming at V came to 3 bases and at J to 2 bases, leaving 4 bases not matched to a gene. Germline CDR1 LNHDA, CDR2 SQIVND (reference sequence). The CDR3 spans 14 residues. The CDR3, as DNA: TGTGCCAGTAGTATCGCTAGCGGACCCTACGAGCAGTACTTC. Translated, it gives CASSIASGPYEQYF.

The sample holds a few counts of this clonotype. The DNA for the CDR3 is TGCGCCAGCAGCCAACCCCGACAGGGAAACAATGAGCAGTTCTTC. It specifies CASSQPRQGNNEQFF. The V and J genes are TRBV4-3 and TRBJ2-1, with 7 bases fitting TRBD1. Germline values: CDR1 LGHNA, CDR2 YSLEER. The CDR3 covers 15 residues. With V trimmed by 2 bases and J by 5 bases, 6 bases remained unmatched.

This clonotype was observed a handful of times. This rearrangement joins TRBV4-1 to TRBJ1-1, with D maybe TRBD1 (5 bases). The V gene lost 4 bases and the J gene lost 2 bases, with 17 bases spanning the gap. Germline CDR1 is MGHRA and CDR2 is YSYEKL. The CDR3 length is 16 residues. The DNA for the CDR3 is TGCGCCAGCAGCCTTTGGACACCGCAAGAAAACACTGAAGCTTTCTTT. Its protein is CASSLWTPQENTEAFF.

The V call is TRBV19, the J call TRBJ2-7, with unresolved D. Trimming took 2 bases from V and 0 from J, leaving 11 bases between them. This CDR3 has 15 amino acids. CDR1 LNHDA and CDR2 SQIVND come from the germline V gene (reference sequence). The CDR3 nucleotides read TGTGCCAGTAGTATAACGACCGAGGTCTCCTACGAGCAGTACTTC. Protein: CASSITTEVSYEQYF.

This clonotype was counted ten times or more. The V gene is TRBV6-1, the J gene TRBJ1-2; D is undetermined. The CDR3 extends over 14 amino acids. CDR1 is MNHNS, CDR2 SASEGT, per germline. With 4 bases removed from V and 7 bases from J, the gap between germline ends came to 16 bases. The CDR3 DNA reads TGTGCCAGCAGTGGACGGACCGATAATTCTGGCTACACCTTC. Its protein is CASSGRTDNSGYTF.

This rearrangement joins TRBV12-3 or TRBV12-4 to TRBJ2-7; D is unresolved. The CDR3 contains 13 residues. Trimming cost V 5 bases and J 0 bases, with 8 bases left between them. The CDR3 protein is CASSKFTSYEQYF. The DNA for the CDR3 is TGTGCCAGCAGTAAATTTACCTCCTACGAGCAGTACTTC.

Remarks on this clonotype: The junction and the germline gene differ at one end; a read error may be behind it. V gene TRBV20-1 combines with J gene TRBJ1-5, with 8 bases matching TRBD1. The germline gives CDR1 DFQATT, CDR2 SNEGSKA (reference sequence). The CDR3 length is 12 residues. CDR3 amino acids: CSAGDRGQPQHF. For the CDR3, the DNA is TGCAGTGCTGGAGACAGGGGTCAGCCCCAGCATTTT.

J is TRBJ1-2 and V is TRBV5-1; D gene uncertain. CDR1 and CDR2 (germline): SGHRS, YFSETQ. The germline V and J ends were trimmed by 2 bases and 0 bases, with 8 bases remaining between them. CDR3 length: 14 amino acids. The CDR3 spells CASSLDGTNYGYTF. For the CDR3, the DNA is TGCGCCAGCAGCTTAGACGGAACTAACTATGGCTACACCTTC.

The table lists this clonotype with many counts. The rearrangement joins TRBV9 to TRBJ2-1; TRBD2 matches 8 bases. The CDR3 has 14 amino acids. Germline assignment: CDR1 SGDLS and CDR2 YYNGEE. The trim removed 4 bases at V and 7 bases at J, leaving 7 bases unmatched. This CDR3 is CASSPPASGNEQFF. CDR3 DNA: TGTGCCAGCAGCCCCCCGGCTAGCGGGAATGAGCAGTTCTTC.

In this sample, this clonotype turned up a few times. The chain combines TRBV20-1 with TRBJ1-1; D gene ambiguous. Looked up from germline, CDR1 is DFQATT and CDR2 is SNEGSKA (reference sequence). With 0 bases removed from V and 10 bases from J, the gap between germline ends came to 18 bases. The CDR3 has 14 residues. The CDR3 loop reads CSARDRGLKISAFF. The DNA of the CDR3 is TGCAGTGCTAGAGATCGCGGCCTGAAGATATCAGCTTTCTTT.

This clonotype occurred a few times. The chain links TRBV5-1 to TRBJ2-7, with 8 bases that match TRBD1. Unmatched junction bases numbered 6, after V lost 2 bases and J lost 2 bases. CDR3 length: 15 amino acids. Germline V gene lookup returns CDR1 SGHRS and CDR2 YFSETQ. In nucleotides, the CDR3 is TGCGCCAGCAGCTTCGGGACAGGCAACACCTACGAGCAGTACTTC. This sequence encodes CASSFGTGNTYEQYF.

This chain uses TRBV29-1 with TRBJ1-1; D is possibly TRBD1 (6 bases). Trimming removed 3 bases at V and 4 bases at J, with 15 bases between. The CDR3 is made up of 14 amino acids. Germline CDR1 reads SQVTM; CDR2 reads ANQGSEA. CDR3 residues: CSVEIGGLGTEAFF. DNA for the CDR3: TGCAGCGTTGAGATAGGGGGGCTCGGCACTGAAGCTTTCTTT.

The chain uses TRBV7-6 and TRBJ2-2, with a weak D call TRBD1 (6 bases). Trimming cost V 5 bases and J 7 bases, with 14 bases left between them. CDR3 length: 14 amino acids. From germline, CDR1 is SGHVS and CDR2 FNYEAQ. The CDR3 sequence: CASSRSNRDGELFF. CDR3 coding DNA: TGTGCCAGCAGCAGATCGAACAGGGACGGGGAGCTGTTTTTT.

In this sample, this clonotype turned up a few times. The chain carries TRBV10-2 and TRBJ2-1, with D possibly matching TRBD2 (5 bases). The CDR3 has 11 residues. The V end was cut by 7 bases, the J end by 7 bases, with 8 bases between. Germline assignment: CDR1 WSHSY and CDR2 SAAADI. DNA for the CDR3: TGCGCCAGCACTGGGAGTAATGAGCAGTTCTTC. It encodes CASTGSNEQFF.

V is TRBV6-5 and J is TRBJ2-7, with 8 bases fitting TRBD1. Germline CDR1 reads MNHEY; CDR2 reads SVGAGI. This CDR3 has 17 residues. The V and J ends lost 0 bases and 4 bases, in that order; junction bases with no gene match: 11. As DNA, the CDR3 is TGTGCCAGCAGTTACTCTCAAACAGGGGGACCTTTATACGAGCAGTACTTC. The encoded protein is CASSYSQTGGPLYEQYF.

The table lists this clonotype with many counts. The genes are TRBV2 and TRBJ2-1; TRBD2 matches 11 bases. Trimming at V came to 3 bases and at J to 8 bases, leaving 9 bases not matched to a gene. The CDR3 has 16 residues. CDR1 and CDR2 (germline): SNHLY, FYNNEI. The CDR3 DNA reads TGTGCCAGCAGTGATATCCGGCTAGCGGGAGGTTATGAGCAGTTCTTC. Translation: CASSDIRLAGGYEQFF.

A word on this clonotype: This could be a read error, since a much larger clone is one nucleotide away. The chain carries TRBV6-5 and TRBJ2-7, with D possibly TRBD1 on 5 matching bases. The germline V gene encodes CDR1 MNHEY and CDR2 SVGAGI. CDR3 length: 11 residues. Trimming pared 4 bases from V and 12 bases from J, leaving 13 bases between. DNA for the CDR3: TGTGCCAGCAGTTTCTCAGGGCATAGGTACTTC. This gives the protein CASSFSGHRYF.

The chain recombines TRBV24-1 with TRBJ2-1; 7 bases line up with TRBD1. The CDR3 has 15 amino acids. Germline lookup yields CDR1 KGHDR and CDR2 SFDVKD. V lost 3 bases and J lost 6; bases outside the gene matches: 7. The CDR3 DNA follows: TGTGCCACCAGTGATGAAACAGGGGCCCGCAATGAGCAGTTCTTC. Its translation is CATSDETGARNEQFF.

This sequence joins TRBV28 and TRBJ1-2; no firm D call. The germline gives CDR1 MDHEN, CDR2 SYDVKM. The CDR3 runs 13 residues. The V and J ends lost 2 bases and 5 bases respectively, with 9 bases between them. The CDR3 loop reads CASSLRVDYGYTF. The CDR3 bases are TGTGCCAGCAGTTTACGAGTAGATTATGGCTACACCTTC.

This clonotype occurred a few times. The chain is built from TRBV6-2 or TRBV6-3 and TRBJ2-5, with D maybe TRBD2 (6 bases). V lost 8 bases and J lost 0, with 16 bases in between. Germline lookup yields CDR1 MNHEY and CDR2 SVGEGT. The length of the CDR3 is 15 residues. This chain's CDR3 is CASRWRDRYQETQYF. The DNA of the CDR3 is TGTGCCAGCCGATGGCGGGACCGGTACCAAGAGACCCAGTACTTC.

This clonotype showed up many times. This chain's CDR3 is CASSQQGLAEQFF. The CDR3 coding sequence is TGTGCCAGCAGCCAACAGGGACTAGCGGAGCAGTTCTTC. The rearrangement joins TRBV11-2 to TRBJ2-1, with TRBD2 matching over 10 bases. Germline trimming cut 5 bases from V and 10 bases from J; bases unmatched to any gene: 5. There are 13 residues in the CDR3. Germline assignment: CDR1 SGHAT and CDR2 FQNNGV. Full variable domain (rest looked up from reference TRBV11-2 and TRBJ2-1): EAGVAQSPRYKIIEKRQSVAFWCNPISGHATLYWYQQILGQGPKLLIQFQNNGVVDDSQLPKDRFSAERLKGVDSTLKIQPAKLEDSAVYLCASSQQGLAEQFFGPGTRLTVL.

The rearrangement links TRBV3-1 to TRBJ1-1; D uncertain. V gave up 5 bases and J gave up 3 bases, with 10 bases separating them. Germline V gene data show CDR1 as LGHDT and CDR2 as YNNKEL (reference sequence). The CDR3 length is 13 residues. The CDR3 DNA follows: TGTGCCAGCAGCTCATCCCTGGACACTGAAGCTTTCTTT. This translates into CASSSSLDTEAFF.

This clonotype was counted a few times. CDR3 protein: CSVVGLAGLGEQYF. CDR3 coding DNA: TGCAGCGTTGTCGGGCTAGCGGGACTCGGCGAGCAGTACTTC. The rearrangement uses TRBV29-1 and TRBJ2-7; TRBD2 matches at 9 bases. The CDR3 is made up of 14 amino acids. The ends lost 4 bases at V and 6 bases at J; junction bases unmatched: 10. The germline V gene encodes CDR1 SQVTM and CDR2 ANQGSEA.